This T cell receptor beta chain was captured by sequencing in a study of CD8+CD57+ T cells in acquired aplastic anemia. Study-level background: On average, sorted CD4+ and CD8+ cells gave around 3.3 ug of DNA. Study-wide results and caveats: Patients had around 30 CD8+ CDR3 sequences in common with controls (the shared set). Patients showed no significant difference from controls in CD8+ Simpson's diversity.

J lost 4 bases, V lost 2 bases, and 4 bases had no gene match. Germline values: CDR1 DFQATT, CDR2 SNEGSKA (reference sequence). The CDR3 is 13 amino acids. Using genomic DNA as the template, TCR beta VDJ and CDR3 profiling was carried out. TCRdb processed the reads anew with MiXCR; each CDR3 protein has one entry. This sample yields around 200,000 distinct CDR3 sequences, of which 63% are seen a single time; under 45% belongs to the top ten. Sequenced patients had shown CD8+CD57+ cell expansion by flow cytometry. Patients had received no therapy at the time of blood sampling. This clonotype appeared many times. No antigen is known for it.

Sequenced sample: sorted CD4+, CD8+, or CD8+CD57+ T cells (not recorded which) from PBMCs. V gene TRBV20-1 combines with J gene TRBJ2-7; 8 nucleotides agree with TRBD1. This TCR was recovered from a human donor with aplastic anemia. In DNA, the CDR3 is TGCAGTGCTAGACAGGGGGCCTTTTACGAGCAGTACTTC. This sequence encodes CSARQGAFYEQYF.